This T cell receptor beta chain originates from a study of T cells after yellow fever vaccination. 5'RACE template switching generated TCR cDNA, adding a universal primer site and UMIs. TCRdb re-called the 5' RACE reads with MiXCR, one entry per CDR3 protein. Altogether 300,000 or so distinct CDR3 sequences are present, around 4.1% being singletons, with the ten largest covering roughly 26%. Many counts were recorded for this clonotype. Its matching antigen is unknown. Whole-study results and caveats: Just a small share of clonotypes turned up in the CD4 compartment as well as the CD8 compartment. Booster samples showed a return of most primary-vaccination clones (roughly 96% CD4, approximately 85% CD8).

With 2 bases removed from V and 4 bases from J, the gap between germline ends came to 8 bases. This CDR3 spans 13 amino acids. The germline gives CDR1 SGHRS, CDR2 YFSETQ. The chain combines TRBV5-1 with TRBJ2-3; the D is unclear. This clonotype originated in a man aged 18 to 30 who received the YFV17D yellow fever vaccine. Sequenced material: PBMCs, taken 5 days after the yellow fever booster vaccination. The CDR3 loop is CASSFPEADTQYF. CDR3 sequence (DNA): TGCGCCAGCAGCTTTCCAGAGGCAGATACGCAGTATTTT.